What follows are 16 T cell receptor beta chains derived from one specimen sequenced in a study of blood T cell repertoires in COVID-19. The data were produced by immunoSEQ multiplex PCR, yet TCRdb's version contains in-frame clones alone and is incomplete. The sample has 300,000 to 350,000 clones; about nine tenths are singletons. Sequenced: PBMCs or T cells enriched from blood (not recorded which). The receptors shown here come from a woman aged 18-30 years who had recovered from COVID-19.

The chain couples TRBV4-3 to TRBJ1-6; unclear D gene. This CDR3 has 14 residues. Trimming removed 2 bases at V and 6 bases at J, with 8 bases between. The germline V gene encodes CDR1 LGHNA and CDR2 YSLEER. CDR3 in amino acids: CASSQRQVNSPLHF. In DNA, the CDR3 is TGCGCCAGCAGCCAAAGGCAGGTTAATTCACCCCTCCACTTT.

This chain connects TRBV18 to TRBJ2-7, with 8 nucleotides matching TRBD1. The V and J ends lost 2 bases and 6 bases, in that order; junction bases with no gene match: 6. In germline, CDR1 is KGHSH, CDR2 LQKENI. The CDR3 is made up of 14 amino acids. This CDR3 reads CASSPGQGAAEQYF. DNA for the CDR3: TGTGCCAGCTCACCAGGGCAGGGGGCAGCCGAGCAGTACTTC. Filled out from reference TRBV18 and TRBJ2-7, the complete variable domain reads NAGVMQNPRHLVRRRGQEARLRCSPMKGHSHVYWYRQLPEEGLKFMVYLQKENIIDESGMPKERFSAEFPKEGPSILRIQQVVRGDSAAYFCASSPGQGAAEQYFGPGTRLTVT.

V is TRBV14 and J is TRBJ2-5, with D possibly TRBD1 on 6 matching bases. Trimming took 7 bases from V and 5 from J, leaving 17 bases between them. Germline CDR1 reads SGHDN; CDR2 reads FVKESK. The CDR3 sequence is 14 residues long. CDR3 region: CASKKQGPLETQYF. The CDR3 nucleotides read TGTGCCAGCAAAAAACAGGGTCCTCTTGAGACCCAGTACTTC.

The chain carries TRBV5-1 and TRBJ2-7; TRBD1 matches at 10 bases. Germline V lookup: CDR1 SGHRS, CDR2 YFSETQ. Germline trimming cut 3 bases from V and 4 bases from J; bases unmatched to any gene: 7. The CDR3 is 15 amino acids. The CDR3 spells CASSWVTGGEYEQYF. CDR3 nucleotide sequence: TGCGCCAGCAGCTGGGTGACAGGGGGCGAATACGAGCAGTACTTC.

This chain uses TRBV20-1 with TRBJ1-5, with D perhaps TRBD1 (5 bases). Between the trimmed V and J ends, which lost 3 bases and 1 base, there was a span of 16 bases. The germline gives CDR1 DFQATT, CDR2 SNEGSKA (reference sequence). CDR3 length: 16 amino acids. CDR3 DNA: TGCAGTGCTAGTCGTCCTCGGGGGACCAGCAATCAGCCCCAGCATTTT. This translates into CSASRPRGTSNQPQHF.

This clone has a single count. This chain connects TRBV5-1 to TRBJ1-1; D gene unclear. Per the germline V gene, CDR1 is SGHRS and CDR2 is YFSETQ. V was shortened by 5 bases and J by 0 bases, with 20 bases between the two germline ends. The CDR3 is made up of 17 amino acids. The CDR3, as DNA: TGCGCCAGCAGTCGGTTCATGGGGAGGTGGATGAACACTGAAGCTTTCTTT. Residues: CASSRFMGRWMNTEAFF.

The gene calls are TRBV20-1 and TRBJ2-7, with 10 bases lining up with TRBD1. With V trimmed by 3 bases and J by 5 bases, 7 bases remained unmatched. Germline CDR1 and CDR2: DFQATT and SNEGSKA (reference sequence). The CDR3 length is 14 residues. The CDR3 DNA reads as TGCAGTGCTAGTATTGGGACAGGGGCGAACGAGCAGTACTTC. Translating gives CSASIGTGANEQYF.

J is TRBJ1-1 and V is TRBV7-2; the match to TRBD1 covers 7 bases. This CDR3 is built from 17 residues. After removal of 4 bases from V and 1 base from J, the junction contained 12 bases not matched to a gene. Germline CDR1 reads SGHTA; CDR2 reads FQGNSA. The chain's CDR3 is CASSSLTGRHSNTEAFF. CDR3 nucleotides: TGTGCCAGCAGCTCTTTGACAGGGCGACATTCGAACACTGAAGCTTTCTTT.

The chain couples TRBV6-1 to TRBJ2-1; tentative D call: TRBD2 (5 bases). The CDR3 consists of 13 residues. V gave up 3 bases and J gave up 5 bases, with 8 bases separating them. CDR1 is MNHNS, CDR2 SASEGT, per germline. The CDR3 bases are TGTGCCAGCAGTGATATCGGGAACAATGAGCAGTTCTTC. As protein: CASSDIGNNEQFF.

This clone showed up just once. The chain joins TRBV4-3 to TRBJ2-1, with 7 positions matching TRBD2. The germline CDR1 and CDR2 sequences are LGHNA and YSLEER. Trimming cost V 1 base and J 9 bases; bases outside gene matches: 12. The length of the CDR3 is 16 residues. CDR3 nucleotides: TGCGCCAGCAGCCAAGTATCGAGCGGGGCAGGCAGTGAGCAGTTCTTC. It yields the protein CASSQVSSGAGSEQFF.

This clone has only one observation. V usage is TRBV19 and J usage is TRBJ1-1; 7 bases line up with TRBD1. Looked up from germline, CDR1 is LNHDA and CDR2 is SQIVND (reference sequence). This CDR3 has 17 amino acids. The trim removed 9 bases at V and 4 bases at J, leaving 20 bases unmatched. CDR3 bases: TGTGCCAGACCTGATAGCCGCAGGGGGACAACAGGCACTGAAGCTTTCTTT. It translates to CARPDSRRGTTGTEAFF. Drawing the rest from reference TRBV19 and TRBJ1-1, the complete variable domain is DGGITQSPKYLFRKEGQNVTLSCEQNLNHDAMYWYRQDPGQGLRLIYYSQIVNDFQKGDIAEGYSVSREKKESFPLTVTSAQKNPTAFYLCARPDSRRGTTGTEAFFGQGTRLTVV.

This chain uses TRBV27 with TRBJ2-7, with TRBD2 identical over 12 bases. The V and J ends lost 3 bases and 6 bases, in that order; junction bases with no gene match: 3. This CDR3 comprises 14 residues. Germline lookup yields CDR1 MNHEY and CDR2 SMNVEV (reference sequence). The CDR3 nucleotides are TGTGCCAGCAGTTTGACTAGCGGGGGTGGCGAGCAGTACTTC. This gives the protein CASSLTSGGGEQYF.

This clone was observed a single time. The genes are TRBV28 and TRBJ2-7; D possibly corresponds to TRBD2 (5 bases). CDR1 is MDHEN and CDR2 is SYDVKM in the germline V gene. Trimming left V 2 bases short and J 4 bases short, with 18 bases between. The CDR3 is 16 residues long. Written as DNA, the CDR3 is TGTGCCAGCAGTTTAAGCGGTTCCCAGGATCTTTACGAGCAGTACTTC. Its translation is CASSLSGSQDLYEQYF.

This clone appeared a few times. Additional DNA sequences in this sample encode the identical CDR3. This chain links TRBV7-6 with TRBJ1-6, with D unclear. Germline loops: CDR1 SGHVS, CDR2 FNYEAQ. The CDR3 consists of 17 residues. The V end was cut by 1 base, the J end by 0 bases, with 10 bases between. Here the CDR3 DNA reads TGTGCCAGCAGCTTAGTGCCACAGAGCTCCTATAATTCACCCCTCCACTTT. It encodes CASSLVPQSSYNSPLHF. Looking up the rest from reference TRBV7-6 and TRBJ1-6 gives the full variable domain: GAGVSQSPRYKVTKRGQDVALRCDPISGHVSLYWYRQALGQGPEFLTYFNYEAQQDKSGLPNDRFSAERPEGSISTLTIQRTEQRDSAMYRCASSLVPQSSYNSPLHFGNGTRLTVT.

This clone appeared once. The chain couples TRBV4-3 to TRBJ1-6; perhaps TRBD1 as D (5 bases). Germline CDR1 reads LGHNA; CDR2 reads YSLEER. Trimming left V 4 bases short and J 8 bases short, with 12 bases between. The CDR3 contains 14 residues. CDR3 in amino acids: CASSREGRDSPLHF. The CDR3 region has the DNA TGCGCCAGCAGCCGGGAGGGCAGGGATTCACCCCTCCACTTT.

V usage is TRBV7-2 and J usage is TRBJ1-5, with TRBD1 identical over 7 bases. V lost 1 base to trimming and J lost 6 bases; unmatched junction nucleotides: 0. This CDR3 has 13 residues. Germline lookup yields CDR1 SGHTA and CDR2 FQGNSA. CDR3 in DNA: TGTGCCAGCAGCTTAGACAGGGGTCAGCCCCAGCATTTT. This sequence encodes CASSLDRGQPQHF.